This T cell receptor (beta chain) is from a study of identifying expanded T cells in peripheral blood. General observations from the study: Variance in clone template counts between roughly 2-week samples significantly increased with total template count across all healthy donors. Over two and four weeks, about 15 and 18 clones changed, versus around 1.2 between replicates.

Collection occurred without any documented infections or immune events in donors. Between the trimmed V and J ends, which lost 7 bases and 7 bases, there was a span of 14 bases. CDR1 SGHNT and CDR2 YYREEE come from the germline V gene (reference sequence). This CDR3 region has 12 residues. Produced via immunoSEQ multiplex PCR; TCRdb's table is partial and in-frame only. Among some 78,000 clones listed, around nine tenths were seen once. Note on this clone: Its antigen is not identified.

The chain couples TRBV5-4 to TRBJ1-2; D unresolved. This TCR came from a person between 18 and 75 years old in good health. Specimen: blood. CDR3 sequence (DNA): TGTGCCAGCGCCTCCCGGCTTGGTGGCTACACCTTC. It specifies CASASRLGGYTF.